The clone carrying this TCR beta chain was seen many times. Its specificity is not known. TCRdb passed the 5' RACE reads through MiXCR, listing each CDR3 protein once. The table has 130,000 to 150,000 distinct CDR3 sequences, roughly 8.4% seen once; the top ten hold about 7.1%. The sample belongs to a study of CD8 T cells in ankylosing spondylitis. Findings and limits, study-wide: With a CD8+ phenotype, disease-linked clones were relatively rare in peripheral blood. Earlier literature documents some of the motif variants in reactive arthritis synovial fluid and blood. Reportedly, matched ankylosing spondylitis synovial fluid was significantly enriched for disease-linked clones.

Germline V CDR1 and CDR2: DFQATT, SNEGSKA (reference sequence). This CDR3 comprises 15 residues. V was pared by 1 base and J by 0 bases, with 9 bases between. The receptor was derived from a male donor with ankylosing spondylitis. The specimen was synovial fluid, either unsorted or a sorted T cell fraction (not recorded which). The chain has TRBV20-1 and TRBJ2-2; D uncertain. CDR3 nucleotides: TGCAGTGCTAGAGTCGGCGGCACGAACACCGGGGAGCTGTTTTTT. It specifies CSARVGGTNTGELFF.